This T cell receptor (beta chain) was sequenced in a study of T cells after posttransplantation cyclophosphamide. Broader study findings: Donor-recipient repertoire similarity was low at 1-2 months, rising over year one.

This clone has just a few counts. Its antigen remains unknown. Clones were read by immunoSEQ multiplex PCR, and TCRdb kept only the in-frame ones, dropping some. Altogether 4,500 to 6,000 clones are present, more than 60% being singletons, with the ten largest covering about a sixth. V trimming: 0 bases; J trimming: 8 bases; junction bases outside the gene matches: 14. Germline-derived CDR1 and CDR2 are SGHAT and FQNNGV. The CDR3 length is 19 residues. Peripheral blood was collected from the related graft donor on the marrow donation day. Source material: memory CD8+ T cells sorted from blood. This chain joins TRBV11-2 and TRBJ2-1, with 12 positions matching TRBD2. This receptor was identified in a woman aged 60-75 years in good health, CMV-negative, and a related stem cell transplant donor. The CDR3 DNA follows: TGTGCCAGCAGCTTAGATCCGTGGAGGACTAGCGGGAACAGGGATGAGCAGTTCTTC. As protein: CASSLDPWRTSGNRDEQFF.